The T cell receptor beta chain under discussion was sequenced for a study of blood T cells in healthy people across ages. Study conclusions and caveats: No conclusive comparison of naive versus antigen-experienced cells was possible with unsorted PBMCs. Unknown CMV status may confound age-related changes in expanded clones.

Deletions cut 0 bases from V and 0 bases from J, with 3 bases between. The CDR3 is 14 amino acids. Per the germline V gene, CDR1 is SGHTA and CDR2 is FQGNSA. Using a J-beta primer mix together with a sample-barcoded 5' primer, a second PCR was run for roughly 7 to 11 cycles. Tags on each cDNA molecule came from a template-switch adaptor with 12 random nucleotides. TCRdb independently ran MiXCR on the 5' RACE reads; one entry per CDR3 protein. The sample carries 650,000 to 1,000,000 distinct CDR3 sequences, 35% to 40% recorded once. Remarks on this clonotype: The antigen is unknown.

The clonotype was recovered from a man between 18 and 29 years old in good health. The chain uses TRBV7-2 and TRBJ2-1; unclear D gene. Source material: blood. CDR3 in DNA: TGTGCCAGCAGCTTAGCACACTCCTACAATGAGCAGTTCTTC. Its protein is CASSLAHSYNEQFF.